The 21 T cell receptor beta chains presented below share a single source sample, sequenced in a study of blood T cell repertoires in COVID-19. The table came from immunoSEQ multiplex PCR; TCRdb's copy has only in-frame clones and leaves some out. The sample carries about 330,000 clones, around 85% recorded once. Sequencing input: peripheral blood. These receptor sequences come from a human donor in a cohort sampled during active COVID-19.

The chain uses TRBV10-3 and TRBJ1-3; D possibly corresponds to TRBD1 (6 bases). Trimming left V 4 bases short and J 1 base short, with 8 bases between. The CDR3 contains 14 residues. Germline V gives CDR1 ENHRY, CDR2 SYGVKD. The chain's CDR3 is CAISAQGSGNTIYF. The CDR3 DNA reads TGTGCCATCAGTGCTCAGGGGTCTGGAAACACCATATATTTT.

CDR3 nucleotide sequence: TGTGCCTGGAGTGCAGGGGGTTTGGACACTGAAGCTTTCTTT. Its protein is CAWSAGGLDTEAFF. The chain combines TRBV30 with TRBJ1-1, with TRBD1 identical over 7 bases. V lost 1 base and J lost 3; bases outside the gene matches: 5. The CDR3 is made up of 14 amino acids. The germline gives CDR1 GTSNPN, CDR2 SVGIG (reference sequence).

The V and J genes are TRBV7-9 and TRBJ1-6; 9 nucleotides agree with TRBD1. V was pared by 4 bases and J by 9 bases, with 4 bases of the junction left unmatched. Germline values: CDR1 SEHNR, CDR2 FQNEAQ (reference sequence). CDR3 length: 14 residues. The CDR3 DNA reads TGTGCCAGCAGCTCGGGACAGGGTTTTTCACCCCTCCACTTT. It specifies CASSSGQGFSPLHF.

The chain employs TRBV14 and TRBJ1-2; D is unresolved. The CDR3 length is 17 residues. Germline-derived CDR1 and CDR2 are SGHDN and FVKESK. The V gene lost 2 bases and the J gene lost 8 bases, with 24 bases spanning the gap. The CDR3 is CASSQHPLIKVGEGYTF. The CDR3 nucleotides are TGTGCCAGCAGCCAACACCCGCTTATCAAGGTCGGGGAAGGCTACACCTTC.

This sequence joins TRBV5-4 and TRBJ1-1, with D tentatively TRBD1 (5 bases). CDR3 size: 14 residues. Germline CDR1 reads SGHNT; CDR2 reads YYREEE (reference sequence). V was trimmed by 6 bases and J by 2 bases, leaving 14 bases between them. CDR3 coding DNA: TGTGCCAGCACCGCGACAGTTTCAAACACTGAAGCTTTCTTT. Translating it yields CASTATVSNTEAFF.

The gene calls are TRBV2 and TRBJ2-5; D possibly corresponds to TRBD2 (7 bases). Germline CDR1 is SNHLY and CDR2 is FYNNEI. The CDR3 runs to 15 residues. Between the trimmed V and J ends, which lost 3 bases and 6 bases, there was a span of 17 bases. The CDR3, as DNA: TGTGCCAGCAGTGATGGGGCGGGGGCTTTGAAGACCCAGTACTTC. Translated: CASSDGAGALKTQYF.

This chain joins TRBV14 and TRBJ1-2; the match to TRBD1 covers 7 bases. The ends lost 1 base at V and 3 bases at J; junction bases unmatched: 5. The CDR3 is 15 residues long. Looked up from germline, CDR1 is SGHDN and CDR2 is FVKESK. DNA for the CDR3: TGTGCCAGCAGCCAAGGGGCAGGGGGTGACTATGGCTACACCTTC. Encoded protein: CASSQGAGGDYGYTF.

The genes are TRBV5-8 and TRBJ1-5; D is unresolved. Germline V gene lookup returns CDR1 SGHTS and CDR2 YDEGEE. This CDR3 region has 12 residues. The V gene lost 2 bases and the J gene lost 7 bases, with 7 bases spanning the gap. CDR3 nucleotides: TGTGCCAGCAGCTTCGTCCTCCAGCCCCAGCATTTT. Its protein product is CASSFVLQPQHF. The variable domain in full, with the rest retrieved from reference TRBV5-8 and TRBJ1-5, is EAGVTQSPTHLIKTRGQQATLRCSPISGHTSVYWYQQALGLGLQFLLWYDEGEERNRGNFPPRFSGRQFPNYSSELNVNALELEDSALYLCASSFVLQPQHFGDGTRLSIL.

The chain links TRBV9 to TRBJ1-3; D uncertain. This CDR3 spans 15 amino acids. Germline V CDR1 and CDR2: SGDLS, YYNGEE. Trimming took 3 bases from V and 1 from J, leaving 11 bases between them. CDR3 sequence (DNA): TGTGCCAGCAGCGCCCTCGGGGATTCTGGAAACACCATATATTTT. Encoded protein: CASSALGDSGNTIYF.

The chain recombines TRBV30 with TRBJ2-7; 9 bases line up with TRBD1. CDR1 and CDR2 from the germline V gene are GTSNPN and SVGIG (reference sequence). CDR3 length: 16 amino acids. With V trimmed by 3 bases and J by 3 bases, 12 bases remained unmatched. CDR3: CAWSQSDRGKLYEQYF. The CDR3 nucleotides read TGTGCCTGGAGCCAATCTGACAGGGGGAAGCTCTACGAGCAGTACTTC.

CDR3 region: CASSLLRGSNTEAFF. DNA of the CDR3: TGCGCCAGCAGCTTGCTAAGAGGGTCGAACACTGAAGCTTTCTTT. J is TRBJ1-1 and V is TRBV5-1, with no clear D. V was cut by 1 base and J by 1 base, with 11 bases left in between. The CDR3 length is 15 residues. The germline V gene encodes CDR1 SGHRS and CDR2 YFSETQ. The full variable domain, in which reference TRBV5-1 and TRBJ1-1 provide the parts outside the CDR3, is KAGVTQTPRYLIKTRGQQVTLSCSPISGHRSVSWYQQTPGQGLQFLFEYFSETQRNKGNFPGRFSGRQFSNSRSEMNVSTLELGDSALYLCASSLLRGSNTEAFFGQGTRLTVV.

The chain is built from TRBV5-1 and TRBJ2-6; a weak D match, TRBD1 (6 bases). Germline assignment: CDR1 SGHRS and CDR2 YFSETQ. V lost 4 bases and J 4 bases, leaving 21 bases between the germline ends. There are 18 residues in the CDR3. Here the CDR3 reads CASSTGTPWGSGANVLTF. The CDR3 DNA sequence: TGCGCCAGCAGCACAGGGACCCCTTGGGGTTCCGGGGCCAACGTCCTGACTTTC.

The chain uses TRBV24-1 and TRBJ2-1; TRBD1 might be the D (6 bases). The V gene lost 9 bases and the J gene lost 6 bases, with 20 bases spanning the gap. CDR3 length equals 15 residues. Germline V gene lookup returns CDR1 KGHDR and CDR2 SFDVKD. The CDR3 DNA reads TGTGCCACCTCATCCGCCTACAGGGTGGGCAATGAGCAGTTCTTC. Amino acids: CATSSAYRVGNEQFF.

In its sample, this clone was seen once. The rearrangement joins TRBV27 to TRBJ2-7, with D perhaps matching TRBD1 (6 bases). The CDR3 sequence is 15 residues long. The V gene lost 10 bases and the J gene lost 3 bases, with 22 bases spanning the gap. Germline CDR1 and CDR2: MNHEY and SMNVEV (reference sequence). CDR3 sequence reads: CATQLLGAVGYEQYF. CDR3 DNA sequence: TGTGCCACCCAGTTGTTGGGGGCGGTTGGCTACGAGCAGTACTTC.

V gene TRBV30 combines with J gene TRBJ1-4; perhaps TRBD1 as D (6 bases). The length of the CDR3 is 12 residues. The V and J ends lost 3 bases and 7 bases respectively, with 9 bases between them. Germline CDR1 reads GTSNPN; CDR2 reads SVGIG (reference sequence). CDR3 DNA sequence: TGTGCCTGGAGGAGGGACATTGAAAAACTGTTTTTT. Amino acids: CAWRRDIEKLFF.

V and J are TRBV24-1 and TRBJ2-3; D is possibly TRBD1 (5 bases). The V end lost 9 bases, the J end lost 2 bases, and 11 bases lay between the germline ends. The CDR3 is made up of 13 amino acids. Looked up from germline, CDR1 is KGHDR and CDR2 is SFDVKD. The CDR3 DNA follows: TGTGCCACCCAAGACAGTTCCACAGATACGCAGTATTTT. This codes for CATQDSSTDTQYF.

This chain links TRBV2 with TRBJ1-6, with 7 bases aligning to TRBD1. V lost 3 bases, J lost 9 bases, and 5 bases stayed unmatched. This CDR3 comprises 14 residues. Germline V lookup: CDR1 SNHLY, CDR2 FYNNEI. The CDR3 spells CASSEGDRVSPLHF. CDR3 in DNA: TGTGCCAGCAGTGAGGGAGACAGGGTTTCACCCCTCCACTTT. Together with reference TRBV2 and TRBJ1-6, the CDR3 gives the full variable domain: EPEVTQTPSHQVTQMGQEVILRCVPISNHLYFYWYRQILGQKVEFLVSFYNNEISEKSEIFDDQFSVERPDGSNFTLKIRSTKLEDSAMYFCASSEGDRVSPLHFGNGTRLTVT.

The gene calls are TRBV3-1 (or the pseudogene TRBV3-2) and TRBJ1-1, with TRBD1 matching over 8 bases. V lost 4 bases, J lost 1 base, and 5 bases stayed unmatched. The germline V gene encodes CDR1 LGHDT and CDR2 YNNKEL (reference sequence). This CDR3 is built from 15 residues. CDR3 amino acids: CASSPRTGPNTEAFF. CDR3 bases: TGTGCCAGCAGCCCAAGGACAGGGCCGAACACTGAAGCTTTCTTT.

In this sample, this clone turned up many times. V usage is TRBV5-1 and J usage is TRBJ1-2; 11 bases line up with TRBD1. The CDR3 loop spans 17 amino acids. Looked up from germline, CDR1 is SGHRS and CDR2 is YFSETQ. J lost 7 bases, V lost 2 bases, and 13 bases had no gene match. The CDR3 sequence: CASSLLGQGVDPTGYTF. In nucleotides, the CDR3 is TGCGCCAGCAGCTTATTGGGACAGGGGGTGGACCCAACTGGCTACACCTTC. The whole variable domain, remainder taken from reference TRBV5-1 and TRBJ1-2, is KAGVTQTPRYLIKTRGQQVTLSCSPISGHRSVSWYQQTPGQGLQFLFEYFSETQRNKGNFPGRFSGRQFSNSRSEMNVSTLELGDSALYLCASSLLGQGVDPTGYTFGSGTRLTVV.

This clone was found a few times. This chain uses TRBV6-1 with TRBJ1-1; 7 nucleotides align to TRBD1. Looked up from germline, CDR1 is MNHNS and CDR2 is SASEGT. The J segment lost 5 bases and the V segment lost 2 bases, leaving 11 bases of the junction unmatched. The CDR3 extends over 16 amino acids. The CDR3 coding sequence is TGTGCCAGCAGTGAATCCGAAAACAGGGGCAGGACTGAAGCTTTCTTT. It yields the protein CASSESENRGRTEAFF.

The rearrangement links TRBV24-1 to TRBJ1-5, with a tentative D call TRBD1 (6 bases). CDR1 and CDR2 from the germline V gene are KGHDR and SFDVKD. The V end lost 3 bases, the J end lost 2 bases, and 10 bases lay between the germline ends. The CDR3 contains 15 residues. CDR3 in amino acids: CATSDHRVGNQPQHF. The DNA for the CDR3 is TGTGCCACCAGTGATCACAGGGTTGGCAATCAGCCCCAGCATTTT.